This section outlines one T cell receptor (beta chain) sequence together with its context. Germline V gene data show CDR1 as SGHRS and CDR2 as YFSETQ. The V end was cut by 0 bases, the J end by 7 bases, with 16 bases between. This CDR3 spans 15 amino acids. The data stem from a study of blood T cell repertoires in COVID-19. On the study more broadly: Samples taken during acute and convalescent COVID-19 were collected in the United States, Italy and Spain. In each case, the material was cDNA or gDNA derived from T cells, B-cell-depleted T cells, or PBMCs.

Original processing methods: Estimation of nucleated cell counts relied on the amplification of reference gene primers. Using immunoSEQ multiplex PCR, the repertoire was profiled, and TCRdb retains in-frame clones only, with some absent. The DNA gave D and trimming, while V, J and clone size come from that table. The table includes 80,000 to 95,000 clones, roughly 84% detected once. The rearrangement links TRBV5-1 to TRBJ1-2; D is possibly TRBD1 (6 bases). The sequenced sample consisted of peripheral blood. This sequence was found in a woman in her seventies with acute or convalescent COVID-19. Here the CDR3 reads CASSLAVSGGSGYTF. The CDR3 bases are TGCGCCAGCAGCTTGGCCGTTAGTGGGGGCTCTGGCTACACCTTC.